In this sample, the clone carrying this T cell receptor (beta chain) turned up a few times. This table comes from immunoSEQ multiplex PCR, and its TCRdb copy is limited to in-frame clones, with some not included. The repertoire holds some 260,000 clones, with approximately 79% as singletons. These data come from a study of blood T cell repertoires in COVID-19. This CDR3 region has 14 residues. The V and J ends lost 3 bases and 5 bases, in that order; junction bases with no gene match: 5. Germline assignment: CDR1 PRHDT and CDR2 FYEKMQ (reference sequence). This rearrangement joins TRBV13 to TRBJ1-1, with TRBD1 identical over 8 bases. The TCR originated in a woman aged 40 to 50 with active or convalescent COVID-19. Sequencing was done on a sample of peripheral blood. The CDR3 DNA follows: TGTGCCAGCAGCTTTCGGACAGGGAGAACTGAAGCTTTCTTT. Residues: CASSFRTGRTEAFF.